The 27 T cell receptor beta chains below all came from one sample that was sequenced in a study of T cell responses to AZD1222 COVID-19 vaccine. The assay was immunoSEQ multiplex PCR, and TCRdb's table has in-frame clones only and misses some. The sample records some 140,000 clones, approximately 89% being singletons. Material: peripheral blood, obtained on day 0 of AZD1222 vaccination. These receptors all stem from an adult in good health.

This rearrangement joins TRBV5-1 to TRBJ2-2, with 11 bases that match TRBD1. The V gene's germline CDR1 is SGHRS and CDR2 YFSETQ. The CDR3 contains 17 residues. With 0 bases clipped from V and 0 bases from J, the junction kept 1 base outside the gene matches. The CDR3 DNA is TGCGCCAGCAGCTTGGAGGACAGGGGGCCGAACACCGGGGAGCTGTTTTTT. As protein: CASSLEDRGPNTGELFF.

The chain carries TRBV5-6 and TRBJ2-3; 8 bases are shared with TRBD1. Germline V gene lookup returns CDR1 SGHDT and CDR2 YYEEEE. The length of the CDR3 is 15 residues. With V trimmed by 3 bases and J by 9 bases, 12 bases remained unmatched. The CDR3: CASSYRGANGITQYF. CDR3 in DNA: TGTGCCAGCAGCTACAGGGGGGCGAATGGGATCACGCAGTATTTT.

This rearrangement joins TRBV5-4 to TRBJ2-7, with D perhaps matching TRBD1 (6 bases). V gave up 5 bases and J gave up 0 bases, with 15 bases separating them. Germline values: CDR1 SGHNT, CDR2 YYREEE (reference sequence). The CDR3 contains 15 residues. The CDR3 DNA follows: TGTGCCAGCAGTCACCGACAGGACTTCTCCTACGAGCAGTACTTC. It specifies CASSHRQDFSYEQYF.

V and J are TRBV10-1 and TRBJ2-1, with 7 bases identical to TRBD2. The CDR3 extends over 15 amino acids. Unmatched junction bases numbered 7, after V lost 2 bases and J lost 6 bases. The germline CDR1 and CDR2 sequences are WNHNN and SYGVQD (reference sequence). For the CDR3, the DNA is TGCGCCAGCAGTGAGCGCGGGCGGGGGTCCAATGAGCAGTTCTTC. It yields the protein CASSERGRGSNEQFF.

The V gene is TRBV30, the J gene TRBJ2-4; 7 nucleotides align to TRBD2. The CDR3 is 14 amino acids. J lost 4 bases, V lost 2 bases, and 5 bases had no gene match. Germline V gene lookup returns CDR1 GTSNPN and CDR2 SVGIG (reference sequence). The CDR3 DNA reads TGTGCCTGGAGTAGGCGCGGGAGTAAAAACATTCAGTACTTC. This encodes CAWSRRGSKNIQYF.

The gene calls are TRBV9 and TRBJ1-6; tentative D call: TRBD1 (6 bases). The germline V gene encodes CDR1 SGDLS and CDR2 YYNGEE. The V end lost 4 bases, the J end lost 7 bases, and 18 bases lay between the germline ends. This CDR3 comprises 16 residues. CDR3 nucleotides: TGTGCCAGCAGCCGACGACTACAGGGTGGGAATTCACCCCTCCACTTT. This encodes CASSRRLQGGNSPLHF.

The genes are TRBV24-1 and TRBJ2-5, with D unresolved. The V end lost 9 bases, the J end lost 6 bases, and 16 bases lay between the germline ends. The CDR3 has 13 amino acids. Germline V CDR1 and CDR2: KGHDR, SFDVKD. The CDR3, as DNA: TGTGCCACCGAGGCGCCCCCCACAAAGACCCAGTACTTC. Translation: CATEAPPTKTQYF.

The rearrangement links TRBV5-4 to TRBJ1-1, with no clear D. Germline V gene data show CDR1 as SGHNT and CDR2 as YYREEE (reference sequence). V was cut by 0 bases and J by 0 bases, with 9 bases left in between. CDR3 length: 15 residues. The CDR3 region is CASSLVGQMNTEAFF. CDR3 DNA sequence: TGTGCCAGCAGCTTGGTTGGGCAGATGAACACTGAAGCTTTCTTT.

The V and J genes are TRBV3-1 (or the pseudogene TRBV3-2) and TRBJ2-5; 8 positions match TRBD2. The CDR3 spans 16 residues. Germline V lookup: CDR1 LGHDT, CDR2 YNNKEL (reference sequence). V was clipped by 1 base and J by 5 bases; unmatched bases: 9. This chain's CDR3 is CASSQGSGVMGETQYF. For the CDR3, the DNA is TGTGCCAGCAGCCAAGGTAGCGGGGTTATGGGGGAGACCCAGTACTTC.

This rearrangement joins TRBV6-1 to TRBJ1-2; D unclear. Per germline, CDR1 MNHNS and CDR2 SASEGT. V was shortened by 3 bases and J by 4 bases, with 12 bases between the two germline ends. This CDR3 is 14 amino acids long. The CDR3 loop is CASSDYVILYGYTF. The CDR3 DNA reads TGTGCCAGCAGTGATTATGTAATCCTCTATGGCTACACCTTC.

This chain joins TRBV9 and TRBJ1-1, with D unclear. There are 14 residues in the CDR3. V was cut by 3 bases and J by 4 bases, with 13 bases left in between. Per the germline V gene, CDR1 is SGDLS and CDR2 is YYNGEE. CDR3 DNA sequence: TGTGCCAGCAGCGCCCGACATACCCCCACTGAAGCTTTCTTT. It is translated as CASSARHTPTEAFF.

The gene calls are TRBV6-5 and TRBJ2-7; 11 nucleotides match TRBD1. The CDR3 consists of 15 residues. CDR1 and CDR2 from the germline V gene are MNHEY and SVGAGI. The junction had 8 bases not matched to a gene; V was cut back by 5 bases and J by 5 bases. CDR3 nucleotides: TGTGCCAGCAGTCTACGGGGACAGGGGGTCCACGAGCAGTACTTC. Protein sequence: CASSLRGQGVHEQYF.

The chain recombines TRBV4-3 with TRBJ2-3; either TRBD1 or TRBD2 may fit D (5 bases each). The V end lost 4 bases, the J end lost 0 bases, and 14 bases lay between the germline ends. The CDR3 length is 16 residues. The germline V gene encodes CDR1 LGHNA and CDR2 YSLEER. CDR3 amino acids: CASSPLGTSSTDTQYF. The CDR3, as DNA: TGCGCCAGCAGCCCGTTGGGGACGTCTAGCACAGATACGCAGTATTTT.

V and J are TRBV28 and TRBJ1-3; no definite D call. The CDR3 covers 16 residues. Trimming left V 5 bases short and J 0 bases short, with 14 bases between. CDR1 and CDR2 (germline): MDHEN, SYDVKM. The CDR3, as DNA: TGTGCCAGCAGTCCTCCGGGAGCCACCTCTGGAAACACCATATATTTT. Translating it yields CASSPPGATSGNTIYF.

The CDR3 DNA sequence: TGTGCCAGCAGGAAGGTCAACTCTGGAAACACCATATATTTT. Protein sequence: CASRKVNSGNTIYF. V is TRBV28 and J is TRBJ1-3; no clear D. Trimming shortened V by 6 bases and J by 0 bases, and 9 bases separated the two germline ends. The germline V gene has CDR1 MDHEN and CDR2 SYDVKM. The CDR3 sequence is 14 residues long.

This chain links TRBV24-1 with TRBJ2-2, with D tentatively TRBD1 or TRBD2 (5 bases each). The CDR3 runs 14 residues. V lost 9 bases and J lost 2, with 12 bases in between. CDR1 KGHDR and CDR2 SFDVKD come from the germline V gene. CDR3 DNA sequence: TGTGCCACCGGGGGTAGGGTAAACACCGGGGAGCTGTTTTTT. This gives the protein CATGGRVNTGELFF.

The chain combines TRBV28 with TRBJ2-1, with 10 bases matching TRBD1. This CDR3 is 12 amino acids long. The germline V gene has CDR1 MDHEN and CDR2 SYDVKM. CDR3 coding DNA: TGTGGGACAGGGGGTCGGTACAATGAGCAGTTCTTC. Residues: CGTGGRYNEQFF.

V usage is TRBV29-1 and J usage is TRBJ2-6; D remains unclear. The CDR3 contains 16 residues. Trimming cost V 1 base and J 1 base, with 11 bases left between them. The germline CDR1 and CDR2 sequences are SQVTM and ANQGSEA. The CDR3 DNA follows: TGCAGCGTTGAAGTCGCTGGAAAGTCTGGGGCCAACGTCCTGACTTTC. This gives the protein CSVEVAGKSGANVLTF.

J is TRBJ2-7 and V is TRBV20-1; 8 positions match TRBD1. Per the germline V gene, CDR1 is DFQATT and CDR2 is SNEGSKA (reference sequence). The junction had 6 bases not matched to a gene; V was cut back by 3 bases and J by 5 bases. The CDR3 has 13 amino acids. CDR3 protein: CSASAGGLDEQYF. The CDR3, as DNA: TGCAGTGCTAGTGCAGGGGGCTTAGACGAGCAGTACTTC.

This chain connects TRBV20-1 to TRBJ1-1, with D perhaps TRBD1 (5 bases). Germline V gene lookup returns CDR1 DFQATT and CDR2 SNEGSKA (reference sequence). Trimming cost V 5 bases and J 11 bases, with 15 bases left between them. This CDR3 is 11 amino acids long. The CDR3 DNA is TGCAGTGCTTCCCAGGGAACTGGGGCTTTCTTT. Protein product: CSASQGTGAFF.

This clone appeared a single time. This chain connects TRBV5-1 to TRBJ1-6; 7 bases agree with TRBD1. The CDR3 is 15 residues long. Unmatched junction bases numbered 3, after V lost 0 bases and J lost 6 bases. CDR1 SGHRS and CDR2 YFSETQ come from the germline V gene. CDR3 loop: CASSLVTGSNSPLHF. CDR3 DNA: TGCGCCAGCAGCTTGGTGACAGGGAGTAATTCACCCCTCCACTTT.

V gene TRBV7-9 combines with J gene TRBJ1-2; TRBD1 aligns across 7 bases. The length of the CDR3 is 14 residues. In germline, CDR1 is SEHNR, CDR2 FQNEAQ (reference sequence). V lost 7 bases, J lost 4 bases, and 9 bases stayed unmatched. DNA of the CDR3: TGTGCCAGCACCCTGACAGGGCCGGCCTATGGCTACACCTTC. The encoded protein is CASTLTGPAYGYTF.

Within the sample, this clone is medium-sized. The rearrangement links TRBV4-2 to TRBJ1-1; the D is unclear. The germline V gene encodes CDR1 LGHNA and CDR2 YNFKEQ. The ends were cut back, 2 bases at V and 7 bases at J, with 17 bases in the middle. CDR3 length: 15 residues. CDR3 loop: CASSQTVARYDEAFF. CDR3 in DNA: TGTGCCAGCAGCCAAACGGTGGCGCGGTACGATGAAGCTTTCTTT.

The rearrangement uses TRBV7-2 and TRBJ2-1; no clear D. The germline V and J ends were trimmed by 5 bases and 6 bases, with 14 bases remaining between them. The CDR3 length is 14 residues. Germline V gene lookup returns CDR1 SGHTA and CDR2 FQGNSA. The CDR3 nucleotides are TGTGCCAGCAGCCCCCGGGCTATGTTCAATGAGCAGTTCTTC. Translated: CASSPRAMFNEQFF.

The chain couples TRBV28 to TRBJ1-2; D ambiguous. Between the trimmed V and J ends, which lost 6 bases and 1 base, there was a span of 3 bases. The CDR3 length is 11 residues. Germline V CDR1 and CDR2: MDHEN, SYDVKM. CDR3 sequence reads: CASSGNYGYTF. The DNA of the CDR3 is TGTGCCAGCAGCGGTAACTATGGCTACACCTTC.

This clone was observed once. The chain uses TRBV4-1 and TRBJ1-5; TRBD1 aligns across 7 bases. Germline loops: CDR1 MGHRA, CDR2 YSYEKL. V dropped 1 base and J dropped 6; count of bases not matched to a gene: 12. The CDR3 is made up of 17 amino acids. CDR3 in amino acids: CASSQVVEGGAFQPQHF. CDR3 DNA sequence: TGCGCCAGCAGCCAAGTGGTGGAAGGGGGCGCTTTTCAGCCCCAGCATTTT.

The count of this clone is one. The chain joins TRBV5-1 to TRBJ2-3; 8 bases agree with TRBD2. The CDR3 spans 15 residues. Trimming at V came to 1 base and at J to 2 bases, leaving 3 bases not matched to a gene. The germline V gene has CDR1 SGHRS and CDR2 YFSETQ. CDR3 loop: CASSLTGGPTDTQYF. The CDR3 DNA reads TGCGCCAGCAGCTTGACGGGAGGGCCCACAGATACGCAGTATTTT.